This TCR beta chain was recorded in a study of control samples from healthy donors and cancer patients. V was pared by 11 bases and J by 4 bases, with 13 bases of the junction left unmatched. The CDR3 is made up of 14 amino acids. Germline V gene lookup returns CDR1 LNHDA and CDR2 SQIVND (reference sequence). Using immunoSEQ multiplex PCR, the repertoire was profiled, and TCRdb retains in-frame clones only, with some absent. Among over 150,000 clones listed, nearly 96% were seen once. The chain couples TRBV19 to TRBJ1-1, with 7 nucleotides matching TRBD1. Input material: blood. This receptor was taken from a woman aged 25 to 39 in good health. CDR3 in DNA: TGTGCCGTAGCCGGAAGGGCAGGGGGCACTGAAGCTTTCTTT. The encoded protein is CAVAGRAGGTEAFF.